This passage covers 19 T cell receptor beta chains from one sample sequenced in a study of T cell responses to AZD1222 COVID-19 vaccine. Clones were read by immunoSEQ multiplex PCR, and TCRdb kept only the in-frame ones, dropping some. The sample yields around 99,000 clones, roughly 90% seen once. Specimen: peripheral blood, collected on day 0 of AZD1222 vaccination. The receptor set was obtained from an adult in good health.

This clone was observed once. This sequence joins TRBV7-3 and TRBJ1-2; unclear D gene. V was shortened by 1 base and J by 5 bases, with 17 bases between the two germline ends. The CDR3 has 16 residues. Germline values: CDR1 SGHTA, CDR2 FQGTGA. The CDR3 protein is CASSLNSGSVSYGYTF. DNA for the CDR3: TGTGCCAGCAGCTTAAACTCGGGATCTGTCTCATATGGCTACACCTTC.

The rearrangement joins TRBV30 to TRBJ1-2, with TRBD1 matching 10 bases. The V gene end was trimmed by 5 bases and the J gene end by 3 bases; junction bases not matched to a gene: 3. Germline CDR1 is GTSNPN and CDR2 is SVGIG (reference sequence). The CDR3 covers 13 residues. The chain's CDR3 is CAWSGQGDYGYTF. CDR3 DNA: TGTGCCTGGTCTGGACAGGGGGACTATGGCTACACCTTC. Complete variable domain (other parts from reference TRBV30 and TRBJ1-2): SQTIHQWPATLVQPVGSPLSLECTVEGTSNPNLYWYRQAAGRGLQLLFYSVGIGQISSEVPQNLSASRPQDRQFILSSKKLLLSDSGFYLCAWSGQGDYGYTFGSGTRLTVV.

The V gene is TRBV9, the J gene TRBJ2-1; no clear D gene. The CDR3 extends over 15 amino acids. Germline CDR1 is SGDLS and CDR2 is YYNGEE. V gave up 0 bases and J gave up 3 bases, with 10 bases separating them. Here the CDR3 DNA reads TGTGCCAGCAGCGTAGGGCTAGGCAACTACAATGAGCAGTTCTTC. Translated: CASSVGLGNYNEQFF.

The chain employs TRBV11-2 and TRBJ2-1; D uncertain. V dropped 5 bases and J dropped 3 bases, with 8 bases sitting between them. CDR3 length: 13 residues. Germline-derived CDR1 and CDR2 are SGHAT and FQNNGV. In nucleotides, the CDR3 is TGTGCCAGCAGCCCCTCTGACTACAATGAGCAGTTCTTC. This encodes CASSPSDYNEQFF. The whole variable domain, remainder taken from reference TRBV11-2 and TRBJ2-1, is EAGVAQSPRYKIIEKRQSVAFWCNPISGHATLYWYQQILGQGPKLLIQFQNNGVVDDSQLPKDRFSAERLKGVDSTLKIQPAKLEDSAVYLCASSPSDYNEQFFGPGTRLTVL.

The chain uses TRBV6-2 or TRBV6-3 and TRBJ1-5; D may be TRBD1 (6 bases). The germline V and J ends were trimmed by 5 bases and 3 bases, with 8 bases remaining between them. The germline CDR1 and CDR2 sequences are MNHEY and SVGEGT. This CDR3 spans 13 amino acids. As DNA, the CDR3 is TGTGCCAGCAGTCAGGGGCACAATCAGCCCCAGCATTTT. Amino acid sequence: CASSQGHNQPQHF.

This chain connects TRBV30 to TRBJ1-5; TRBD1 might be the D (5 bases). CDR1 is GTSNPN and CDR2 is SVGIG in the germline V gene (reference sequence). Trimming took off 0 bases at V and 2 bases at J, with 11 bases between the two ends. CDR3 length: 15 amino acids. Here the CDR3 reads CAWSVSGRGNQPQHF. CDR3 sequence (DNA): TGTGCCTGGAGTGTTTCGGGACGGGGCAATCAGCCCCAGCATTTT.

This rearrangement joins TRBV11-2 to TRBJ1-1, with unresolved D. The length of the CDR3 is 13 residues. Trimming removed 6 bases from V and 1 base from J, with 9 bases in between. CDR1 and CDR2 (germline): SGHAT, FQNNGV. In nucleotides, the CDR3 is TGTGCCAGCAGTCACGGACGGAACACTGAAGCTTTCTTT. It translates to CASSHGRNTEAFF.

The V gene is TRBV5-1, the J gene TRBJ2-1; 8 nucleotides match TRBD1. The V gene end was trimmed by 2 bases and the J gene end by 7 bases; junction bases not matched to a gene: 17. The V gene's germline CDR1 is SGHRS and CDR2 YFSETQ. The CDR3 runs to 18 residues. CDR3 nucleotides: TGCGCCAGCAGCTTAAGCCCAGGGAGACAGGGGTTGGGAAATGAGCAGTTCTTC. Protein sequence: CASSLSPGRQGLGNEQFF.

The rearrangement joins TRBV19 to TRBJ1-2; 8 bases line up with TRBD1. The germline CDR1 and CDR2 sequences are LNHDA and SQIVND (reference sequence). V lost 7 bases, J lost 4 bases, and 8 bases stayed unmatched. This CDR3 is 14 amino acids long. The CDR3 DNA follows: TGTGCCAGTACCGACAGGGGCGCGTTCTATGGCTACACCTTC. This codes for CASTDRGAFYGYTF. Using reference TRBV19 and TRBJ1-2 for the parts outside the CDR3, the full variable domain is DGGITQSPKYLFRKEGQNVTLSCEQNLNHDAMYWYRQDPGQGLRLIYYSQIVNDFQKGDIAEGYSVSREKKESFPLTVTSAQKNPTAFYLCASTDRGAFYGYTFGSGTRLTVV.

This clone was picked up one time. The chain's CDR3 is CASSAGTGVQPQHF. The CDR3, as DNA: TGTGCCAGCAGTGCGGGGACAGGGGTTCAGCCCCAGCATTTT. The chain has TRBV7-8 and TRBJ1-5; 10 bases are a match to TRBD1. Germline values: CDR1 SGHVS, CDR2 FQNEAQ. This CDR3 has 14 residues. V gave up 6 bases and J gave up 6 bases; unmatched junction bases: 5.

The rearrangement uses TRBV5-6 and TRBJ2-5, with no clear D. Trimming shortened V by 0 bases and J by 4 bases, and 13 bases separated the two germline ends. The CDR3 has 15 amino acids. From germline, CDR1 is SGHDT and CDR2 YYEEEE. CDR3 sequence reads: CASSLGGWVGETQYF. CDR3 coding DNA: TGTGCCAGCAGCTTGGGAGGCTGGGTAGGAGAGACCCAGTACTTC.

V is TRBV19 and J is TRBJ2-5; no definite D call. Trimming shortened V by 5 bases and J by 6 bases, and 13 bases separated the two germline ends. The germline V gene encodes CDR1 LNHDA and CDR2 SQIVND (reference sequence). The CDR3 consists of 13 residues. The CDR3 loop is CASSPPLVKTQYF. The CDR3 nucleotides are TGTGCCAGTAGTCCCCCCCTAGTGAAGACCCAGTACTTC.

The chain combines TRBV6-2 or TRBV6-3 with TRBJ2-3, with 12 bases matching TRBD2. Germline V gene data show CDR1 as MNHEY and CDR2 as SVGEGT. The CDR3 sequence is 18 residues long. After removal of 3 bases from V and 4 bases from J, the junction contained 11 bases not matched to a gene. The CDR3 sequence is CASSYTRRLAGVSDTQYF. The DNA of the CDR3 is TGTGCCAGCAGTTATACTCGGAGACTAGCGGGAGTCTCAGATACGCAGTATTTT.

V and J are TRBV30 and TRBJ2-2; D is unclear. The V gene lost 2 bases and the J gene lost 6 bases, with 16 bases spanning the gap. The CDR3 consists of 15 residues. Germline CDR1 GTSNPN, CDR2 SVGIG (reference sequence). The CDR3 sequence is CAWSPGLGSAGELFF. CDR3 DNA sequence: TGTGCCTGGAGTCCGGGTCTAGGATCGGCCGGGGAGCTGTTTTTT.

This clone was counted a single time. V is TRBV2 and J is TRBJ1-1, with 11 positions matching TRBD1. The CDR3 sequence is 14 residues long. V trimming: 4 bases; J trimming: 4 bases; junction bases outside the gene matches: 2. Germline V gene sequence: CDR1 SNHLY, CDR2 FYNNEI. The CDR3 loop reads CASSVGQGGTEAFF. The CDR3 bases are TGTGCCAGCAGTGTGGGACAGGGGGGCACTGAAGCTTTCTTT.

The chain links TRBV7-9 to TRBJ2-7, with 7 bases fitting TRBD2. This CDR3 has 16 residues. Losses at the gene ends were 0 bases for V and 5 bases for J; bases not matched to a gene: 10. Germline-derived CDR1 and CDR2 are SEHNR and FQNEAQ (reference sequence). The CDR3 is CASSLAGGKVRDEQYF. CDR3 sequence (DNA): TGTGCCAGCAGCTTAGCGGGGGGGAAGGTCCGGGACGAGCAGTACTTC.

The genes are TRBV5-1 and TRBJ2-1; D might be TRBD2 (6 bases). Trimming stripped 3 bases from V and 1 base from J, with 11 bases between. Germline assignment: CDR1 SGHRS and CDR2 YFSETQ. This CDR3 contains 15 residues. The CDR3 DNA is TGCGCCAGCAGCTCCGGGGCGGGGTCCTACAATGAGCAGTTCTTC. Translation: CASSSGAGSYNEQFF.

The chain joins TRBV12-2 to TRBJ2-7; TRBD2 is the table's D call and was not checked against the DNA. TRBV12-2 is flagged as a pseudogene. The CDR3 runs 15 residues. CDR3 coding DNA: TGTGCAAGTCGCTTAGCATTAGCGGACTCCTACGAGCAGTACTTC. This sequence encodes CASRLALADSYEQYF.

The V call is TRBV19, the J call TRBJ1-5, with a weak D call TRBD1 (5 bases). The CDR3 runs to 14 residues. V dropped 7 bases and J dropped 2 bases, with 12 bases sitting between them. Per germline, CDR1 LNHDA and CDR2 SQIVND (reference sequence). The CDR3 DNA reads TGTGCCAGTACCAATGGGGCGGGCAATCAGCCCCAGCATTTT. This translates into CASTNGAGNQPQHF.